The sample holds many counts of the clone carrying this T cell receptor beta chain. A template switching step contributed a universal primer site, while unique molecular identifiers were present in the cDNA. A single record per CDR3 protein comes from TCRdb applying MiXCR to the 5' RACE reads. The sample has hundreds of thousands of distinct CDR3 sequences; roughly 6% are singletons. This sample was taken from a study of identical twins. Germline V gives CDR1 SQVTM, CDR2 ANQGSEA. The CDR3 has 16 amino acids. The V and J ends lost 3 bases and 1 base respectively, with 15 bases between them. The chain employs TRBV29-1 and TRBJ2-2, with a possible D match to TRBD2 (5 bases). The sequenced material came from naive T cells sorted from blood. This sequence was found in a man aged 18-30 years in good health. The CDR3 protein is CSVDLRGGGNTGELFF. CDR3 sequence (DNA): TGCAGCGTTGACCTTCGTGGCGGAGGGAACACCGGGGAGCTGTTTTTT.